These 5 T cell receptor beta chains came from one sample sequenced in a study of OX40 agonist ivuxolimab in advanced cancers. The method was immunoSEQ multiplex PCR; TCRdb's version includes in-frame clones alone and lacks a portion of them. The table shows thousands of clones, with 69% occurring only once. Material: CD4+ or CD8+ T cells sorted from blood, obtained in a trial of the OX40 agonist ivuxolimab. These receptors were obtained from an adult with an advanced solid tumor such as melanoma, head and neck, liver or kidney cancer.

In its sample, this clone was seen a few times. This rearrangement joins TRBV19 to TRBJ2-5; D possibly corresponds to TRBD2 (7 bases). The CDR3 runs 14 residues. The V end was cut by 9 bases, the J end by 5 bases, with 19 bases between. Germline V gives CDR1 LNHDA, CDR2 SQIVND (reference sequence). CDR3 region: CASTPGGAGETQYF. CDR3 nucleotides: TGTGCCAGCACCCCTGGGGGGGCGGGGGAGACCCAGTACTTC.

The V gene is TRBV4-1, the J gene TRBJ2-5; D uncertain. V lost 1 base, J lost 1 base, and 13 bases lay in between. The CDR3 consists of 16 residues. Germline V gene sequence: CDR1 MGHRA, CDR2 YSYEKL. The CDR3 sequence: CASSQVPPAVQETQYF. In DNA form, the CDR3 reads TGCGCCAGCAGCCAAGTACCGCCGGCCGTCCAAGAGACCCAGTACTTC.

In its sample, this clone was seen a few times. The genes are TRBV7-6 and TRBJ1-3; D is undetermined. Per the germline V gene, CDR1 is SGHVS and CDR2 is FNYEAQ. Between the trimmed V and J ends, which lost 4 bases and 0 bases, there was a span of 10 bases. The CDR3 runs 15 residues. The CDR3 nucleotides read TGTGCCAGCAGCTACGACGGAGACTCTGGAAACACCATATATTTT. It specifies CASSYDGDSGNTIYF.

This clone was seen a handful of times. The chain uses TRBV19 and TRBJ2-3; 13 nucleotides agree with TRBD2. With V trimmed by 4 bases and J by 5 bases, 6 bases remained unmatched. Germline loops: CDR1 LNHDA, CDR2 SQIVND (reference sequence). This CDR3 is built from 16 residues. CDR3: CASSTQLAGGGDTQYF. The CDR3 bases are TGTGCCAGTAGTACCCAACTAGCGGGAGGGGGAGATACGCAGTATTTT.

The CDR3 DNA follows: TGTGCCAGCAGCTTAGACAGGGAAGGAAGGGAGCTGTTTTTT. This sequence encodes CASSLDREGRELFF. V is TRBV7-9 and J is TRBJ2-2, with D tentatively TRBD1 (6 bases). From germline, CDR1 is SEHNR and CDR2 FQNEAQ (reference sequence). This CDR3 is built from 14 residues. V was trimmed by 1 base and J by 9 bases, leaving 12 bases between them.